A single count supports the clone carrying this T cell receptor beta chain. Its antigen is unidentified. The entry originates in a study of CD8+CD57+ T cells in acquired aplastic anemia. Whole-study context: In CD4+ cells, healthy donors produced an average of approximately 11 million reads. Study results and limitations: Significance was not reached for CD8+ Simpson's diversity between patients and controls. In common between the patients and the controls were twenty-nine CD8+ CDR3 sequences.

TCR beta VDJ and CDR3 profiles were obtained from a genomic DNA template. TCRdb ran MiXCR on the reads and lists one entry per CDR3 protein. The table shows about 400,000 distinct CDR3 sequences, with 60% to 80% occurring only once. With 3 bases removed from V and 7 bases from J, the gap between germline ends came to 20 bases. This CDR3 spans 17 amino acids. Germline V CDR1 and CDR2: SGDLS, YYNGEE. Source material: sorted CD4+, CD8+, or CD8+CD57+ T cells (not recorded which) from PBMCs. The rearrangement joins TRBV9 to TRBJ1-6, with TRBD1 as a possible D gene (6 bases). The origin of this receptor is a human donor in good health, serving as a control. CDR3: CASSAQAGGSENSPLHF. The DNA for the CDR3 is TGTGCCAGCAGCGCTCAAGCGGGGGGCTCGGAAAATTCACCCCTCCACTTT.